This T cell receptor beta chain originates from a study of shared clonotypes between healthy human individuals. TCRdb's copy holds only in-frame clones and misses some; the assay was immunoSEQ multiplex PCR. Among some 1.5 million clones listed, roughly 96% were seen once. The receptor's source is a man aged 30 to 39 in good health. Sequenced material: naive CD4+ T cells sorted from blood. This sample's subset: CD45RA+ positively selected.

CDR3 protein: CASSLLGGSNYEQYF. As DNA, the CDR3 is TGTGCCAGCAGCTTACTAGGCGGGAGTAACTACGAGCAGTACTTC. This chain joins TRBV7-2 and TRBJ2-7, with TRBD2 identical over 7 bases. CDR3 length: 15 residues. V gave up 2 bases and J gave up 3 bases; unmatched junction bases: 7. CDR1 SGHTA and CDR2 FQGNSA come from the germline V gene.